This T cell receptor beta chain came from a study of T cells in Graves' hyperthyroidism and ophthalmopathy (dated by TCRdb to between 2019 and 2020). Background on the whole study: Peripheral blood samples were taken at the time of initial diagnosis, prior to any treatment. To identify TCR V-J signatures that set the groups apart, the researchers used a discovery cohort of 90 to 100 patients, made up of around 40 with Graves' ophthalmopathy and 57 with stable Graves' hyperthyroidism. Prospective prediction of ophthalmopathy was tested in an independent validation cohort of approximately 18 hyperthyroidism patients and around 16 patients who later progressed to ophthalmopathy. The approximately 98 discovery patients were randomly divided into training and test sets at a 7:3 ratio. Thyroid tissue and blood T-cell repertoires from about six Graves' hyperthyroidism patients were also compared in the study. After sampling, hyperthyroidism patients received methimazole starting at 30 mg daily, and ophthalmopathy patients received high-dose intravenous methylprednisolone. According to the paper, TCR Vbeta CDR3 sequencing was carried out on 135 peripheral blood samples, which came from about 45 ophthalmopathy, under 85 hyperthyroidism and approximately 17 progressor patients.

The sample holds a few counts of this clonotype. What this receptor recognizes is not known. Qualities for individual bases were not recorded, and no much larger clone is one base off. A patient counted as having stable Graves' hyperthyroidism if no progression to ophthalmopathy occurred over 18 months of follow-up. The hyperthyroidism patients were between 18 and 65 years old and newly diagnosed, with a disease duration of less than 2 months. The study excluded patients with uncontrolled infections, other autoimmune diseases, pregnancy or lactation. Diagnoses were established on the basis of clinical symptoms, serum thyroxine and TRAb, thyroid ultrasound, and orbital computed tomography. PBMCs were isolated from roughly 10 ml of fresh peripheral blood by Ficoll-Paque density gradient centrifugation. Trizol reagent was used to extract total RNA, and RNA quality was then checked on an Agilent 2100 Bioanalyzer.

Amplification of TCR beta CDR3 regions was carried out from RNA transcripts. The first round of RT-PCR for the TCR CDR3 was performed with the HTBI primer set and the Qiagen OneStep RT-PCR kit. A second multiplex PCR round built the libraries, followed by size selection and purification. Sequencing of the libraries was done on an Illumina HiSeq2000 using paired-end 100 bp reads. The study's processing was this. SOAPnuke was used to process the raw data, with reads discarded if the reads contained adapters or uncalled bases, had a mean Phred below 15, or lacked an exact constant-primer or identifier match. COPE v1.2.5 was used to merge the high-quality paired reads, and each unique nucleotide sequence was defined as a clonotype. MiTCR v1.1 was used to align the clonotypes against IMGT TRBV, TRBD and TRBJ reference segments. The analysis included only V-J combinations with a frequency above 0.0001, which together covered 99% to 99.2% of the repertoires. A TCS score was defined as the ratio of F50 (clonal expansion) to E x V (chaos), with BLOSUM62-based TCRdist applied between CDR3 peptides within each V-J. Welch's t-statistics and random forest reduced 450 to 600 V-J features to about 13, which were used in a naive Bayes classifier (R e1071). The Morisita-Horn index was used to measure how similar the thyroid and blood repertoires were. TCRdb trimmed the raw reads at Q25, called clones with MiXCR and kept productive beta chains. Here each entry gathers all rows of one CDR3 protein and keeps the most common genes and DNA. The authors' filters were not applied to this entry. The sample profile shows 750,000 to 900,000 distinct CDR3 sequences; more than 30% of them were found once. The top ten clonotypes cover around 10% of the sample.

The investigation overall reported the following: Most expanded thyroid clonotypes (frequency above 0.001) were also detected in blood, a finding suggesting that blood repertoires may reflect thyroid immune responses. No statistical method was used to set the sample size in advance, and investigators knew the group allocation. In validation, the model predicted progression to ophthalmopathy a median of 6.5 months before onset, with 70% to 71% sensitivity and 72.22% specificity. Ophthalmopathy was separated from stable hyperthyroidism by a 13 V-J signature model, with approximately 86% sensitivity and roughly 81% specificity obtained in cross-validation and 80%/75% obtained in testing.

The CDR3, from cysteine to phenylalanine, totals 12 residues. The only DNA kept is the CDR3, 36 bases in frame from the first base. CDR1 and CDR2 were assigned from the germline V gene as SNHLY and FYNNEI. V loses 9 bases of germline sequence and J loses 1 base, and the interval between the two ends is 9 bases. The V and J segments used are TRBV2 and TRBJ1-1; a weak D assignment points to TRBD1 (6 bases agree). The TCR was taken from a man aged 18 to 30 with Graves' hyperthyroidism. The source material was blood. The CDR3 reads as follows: CARGTWNTEAFF. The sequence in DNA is TGTGCCAGAGGGACATGGAACACTGAAGCTTTCTTT.